This TCR beta chain was identified in a study of identifying expanded T cells in peripheral blood. The CDR3 is 17 amino acids. Trimming pared 2 bases from V and 4 bases from J, leaving 20 bases between. Germline V gives CDR1 SGHTA, CDR2 FQGNSA. Healthy donors had no documented immune events, such as infections, while sampled. Study-wide results and caveats: Technical replicates showed roughly 1.2 changed clones; approximately 2 weeks roughly 18; four weeks 19. Clone count variance between roughly two-week samples rose with total template count.

Points on this clone: Its target is not known.

Here immunoSEQ multiplex PCR was the method, and the copy in TCRdb shows in-frame clones only, minus some. Counted here are about 89,000 clones, approximately 83% occurring once; the ten biggest clones make up 4.5% to 7%. V usage is TRBV7-2 and J usage is TRBJ1-2; D unclear. The sample consisted of blood. The clonotype comes from a person aged 18 to 69 in good health. This CDR3 reads CASSLTISDAILYGYTF. The CDR3 nucleotides read TGTGCCAGCAGCTTAACTATTTCAGACGCCATCCTCTATGGCTACACCTTC.